This T cell receptor beta chain emerged from a study of T cell repertoires in cytomegalovirus infection. Study information: Signatures in public TCR beta sequences pointed to both CMV infection and matching HLA type.

TCRdb re-derived calls from the reads in MiXCR, one entry per CDR3 protein. Among roughly 500,000 distinct CDR3 sequences listed, 15% to 20% were seen once. Between the trimmed V and J ends, which lost 0 bases and 2 bases, there was a span of 9 bases. The CDR3 extends over 14 amino acids. Germline values: CDR1 SGHDT, CDR2 YYEEEE. The V gene is TRBV5-6, the J gene TRBJ2-7; TRBD1 might be the D (5 bases). This clonotype was sampled from a human donor in good health (CMV status not recorded). Some clones in this sample may be carry-over from other donors' samples. Sequencing used CD8+ T cells from PBMCs. CDR3 sequence: CASSLEGATYEQYF. CDR3 coding DNA: TGTGCCAGCAGCTTGGAAGGGGCTACCTACGAGCAGTACTTC.